The 23 T cell receptor beta chains given below trace back to one sample, sequenced in a study of shared clonotypes between healthy human individuals (dated by TCRdb to 2020 to 2022). For the CD8 naive samples, CD45RO-negative cells were positively selected for CCR7, yielding a CD45RA+CCR7+ population from which TemRA cells were excluded. The library relied on the immunoSEQ multiplex PCR assay. TCRdb retrieved this table from immuneACCESS and kept in-frame rearrangements only. Not all clones are present; in checked studies, unresolved V genes account for under half, and no reason is known for the remainder. The sample table shows 550,000 to 650,000 clones, and 95% to 97% are seen once. The ten largest clones add up to more than 0.085% of the sample. Material: naive CD8+ T cells sorted from blood. The sample's cell subset or site label is to be understood as: CD45RA+CCR7+. The receptors derive from a woman in her 30s in good health.

J is TRBJ1-2 and V is TRBV5-6; D gene ambiguous. Trimming took 3 bases from V and 4 from J, leaving 13 bases between them. The germline V gene encodes CDR1 SGHDT and CDR2 YYEEEE. The CDR3 has 14 residues. The CDR3 sequence: CASSSQLGFYGYTF. The CDR3 nucleotides read TGTGCCAGCAGCTCTCAATTAGGTTTCTATGGCTACACCTTC.

V and J are TRBV7-6 and TRBJ1-3; D not certain. This CDR3 spans 12 amino acids. CDR1 SGHVS and CDR2 FNYEAQ come from the germline V gene. The V end was cut by 5 bases, the J end by 2 bases, with 4 bases between. CDR3 protein: CASSKAGNTIYF. The CDR3 DNA is TGTGCCAGCAGCAAAGCTGGAAACACCATATATTTT.

This clone has a single count. V and J are TRBV29-1 and TRBJ2-1; TRBD2 agrees at 10 bases. The V segment lost 3 bases and the J segment 5 bases; nucleotides outside the gene matches: 4. There are 14 residues in the CDR3. Germline V gene data show CDR1 as SQVTM and CDR2 as ANQGSEA. CDR3 DNA: TGCAGCGTTGATCTAGCGGGAGCAAACAATGAGCAGTTCTTC. The encoded protein is CSVDLAGANNEQFF.

V usage is TRBV19 and J usage is TRBJ2-7; TRBD2 matches 13 bases. CDR1 and CDR2 (germline): LNHDA, SQIVND (reference sequence). V was clipped by 4 bases and J by 3 bases; unmatched bases: 9. The CDR3 length is 17 residues. The CDR3 bases are TGTGCCAGTAGTAAGGGACTAGCGGGAAACTTAGGCTACGAGCAGTACTTC. Its translation: CASSKGLAGNLGYEQYF.

The chain combines TRBV7-9 with TRBJ2-1; D call uncertain. Germline CDR1 is SEHNR and CDR2 is FQNEAQ (reference sequence). This CDR3 is built from 15 residues. V shed 5 bases and J shed 2 bases, with 13 bases lying between them. The CDR3 spells CASSPMVPAYNEQFF. For the CDR3, the DNA is TGTGCCAGCAGCCCTATGGTTCCAGCCTACAATGAGCAGTTCTTC.

V and J are TRBV13 and TRBJ2-1; the match to TRBD2 covers 16 bases. V was pared by 5 bases and J by 8 bases, with 9 bases of the junction left unmatched. Germline CDR1 and CDR2: PRHDT and FYEKMQ (reference sequence). The CDR3 extends over 17 amino acids. The CDR3 region has the DNA TGTGCCAGCAGCCCGGGGACTAGCGGGAGGGCCCTCGATGAGCAGTTCTTC. It is translated as CASSPGTSGRALDEQFF.

The rearrangement links TRBV25-1 to TRBJ2-5, with unresolved D. The DNA end lines up better with TRBJ2-7; the J call may be wrong. CDR1 is MGHDK, CDR2 SYGVNS, per germline. This CDR3 contains 13 residues. This CDR3 is CASSPRSSYEQYF. As DNA, the CDR3 is TGTGCCAGCAGTCCTCGGAGCTCCTACGAGCAGTACTTC.

The chain combines TRBV6-5 with TRBJ2-2; D possibly matches TRBD1 or TRBD2 (5 bases each). There are 11 residues in the CDR3. Germline CDR1 reads MNHEY; CDR2 reads SVGAGI. V was clipped by 10 bases and J by 7 bases, with 10 bases between them. DNA of the CDR3: TGTGCCACGGAGAGGGGCGGGGAGCTGTTTTTT. This encodes CATERGGELFF.

V usage is TRBV27 and J usage is TRBJ1-1; TRBD1 is a possible D gene (6 bases). From germline, CDR1 is MNHEY and CDR2 SMNVEV (reference sequence). The CDR3 length is 14 residues. V was trimmed by 9 bases and J by 1 base, leaving 15 bases between them. CDR3 loop: CASNTLGGNTEAFF. The DNA for the CDR3 is TGTGCCAGTAATACCCTAGGGGGGAACACTGAAGCTTTCTTT.

The rearrangement uses TRBV29-1 and TRBJ2-3; a possible D gene is TRBD2 (6 bases). CDR3 length: 15 amino acids. Germline V gene data show CDR1 as SQVTM and CDR2 as ANQGSEA. V lost 1 base to trimming and J lost 0 bases, with 11 bases between them. This CDR3 reads CSVEGGTPSTDTQYF. The CDR3 nucleotides are TGCAGCGTTGAAGGCGGGACCCCTAGCACAGATACGCAGTATTTT.

The chain couples TRBV7-6 to TRBJ2-7; D is ambiguous. The CDR3 consists of 12 residues. Trimming took 5 bases from V and 6 from J, leaving 11 bases between them. Germline CDR1 reads SGHVS; CDR2 reads FNYEAQ. CDR3 amino acids: CASSPLGREQYF. The CDR3 DNA is TGTGCCAGCAGCCCCTTAGGGCGCGAGCAGTACTTC.

This chain connects TRBV11-3 to TRBJ1-2; TRBD1 matches 7 bases. This CDR3 contains 17 residues. After removal of 1 base from V and 5 bases from J, the junction contained 13 bases not matched to a gene. The germline V gene encodes CDR1 SGHNT and CDR2 YENEEA. Written as DNA, the CDR3 is TGTGCCAGCAGCTTAGGGGAAGGGGGCGCTTTTGTATATGGCTACACCTTC. Amino acid sequence: CASSLGEGGAFVYGYTF.

The rearrangement joins TRBV27 to TRBJ2-4; D is uncertain. The CDR3 extends over 15 amino acids. Per germline, CDR1 MNHEY and CDR2 SMNVEV (reference sequence). V was cut by 1 base and J by 1 base, with 8 bases left in between. Here the CDR3 DNA reads TGTGCCAGCAGTTTATGGTCCGGGGCCAAAAACATTCAGTACTTC. This gives the protein CASSLWSGAKNIQYF.

J is TRBJ2-3 and V is TRBV5-4; 12 bases fit TRBD2. Germline CDR1 is SGHNT and CDR2 is YYREEE (reference sequence). J gave up 3 bases and V 2 bases, and 7 bases lay outside the gene matches. The CDR3 sequence is 17 residues long. The CDR3 here is CASSFRLAGVGTDTQYF. The CDR3 nucleotides are TGTGCCAGCAGCTTTAGACTAGCGGGAGTCGGGACAGATACGCAGTATTTT.

This chain uses TRBV7-8 with TRBJ2-2; TRBD2 agrees at 7 bases. CDR3 length: 14 amino acids. Germline lookup yields CDR1 SGHVS and CDR2 FQNEAQ. The junction had 4 bases not matched to a gene; V was cut back by 5 bases and J by 4 bases. CDR3 amino acids: CASSHGGGTGELFF. The DNA of the CDR3 is TGTGCCAGCAGCCATGGGGGGGGCACCGGGGAGCTGTTTTTT. Full variable domain (remainder filled in from reference TRBV7-8 and TRBJ2-2): GAGVSQSPRYKVAKRGQDVALRCDPISGHVSLFWYQQALGQGPEFLTYFQNEAQLDKSGLPSDRFFAERPEGSVSTLKIQRTQQEDSAVYLCASSHGGGTGELFFGEGSRLTVL.

V is TRBV7-9 and J is TRBJ2-1; TRBD1 might be the D (5 bases). This CDR3 has 15 amino acids. Trimming removed 0 bases at V and 8 bases at J, with 14 bases between. Per the germline V gene, CDR1 is SEHNR and CDR2 is FQNEAQ (reference sequence). The DNA for the CDR3 is TGTGCCAGCAGCTTAGCAGGGGCTGTAAGCGATGAGCAGTTCTTC. Protein product: CASSLAGAVSDEQFF.

The V gene is TRBV9, the J gene TRBJ2-7, with TRBD2 identical over 13 bases. The germline V gene encodes CDR1 SGDLS and CDR2 YYNGEE. The V and J ends lost 4 bases and 3 bases, in that order; junction bases with no gene match: 7. The CDR3 length is 16 residues. The CDR3 is CASSPRTSGRFYEQYF. The CDR3 DNA reads as TGTGCCAGCAGCCCTCGGACTAGCGGGAGATTCTACGAGCAGTACTTC.

V gene TRBV27 combines with J gene TRBJ1-2; D remains ambiguous. The CDR3 sequence is 16 residues long. Germline assignment: CDR1 MNHEY and CDR2 SMNVEV (reference sequence). The ends were cut back, 5 bases at V and 1 base at J, with 17 bases in the middle. The chain's CDR3 is CASSPDAASVNYGYTF. The DNA of the CDR3 is TGTGCCAGCAGTCCCGATGCCGCTTCCGTTAACTATGGCTACACCTTC.

This clone was detected once. CDR3 protein: CATSPGVAEYQETQYF. DNA of the CDR3: TGTGCCACCAGCCCCGGGGTAGCGGAGTACCAAGAGACCCAGTACTTC. The chain carries TRBV15 and TRBJ2-5, with D possibly being TRBD2 (6 bases). Germline CDR1 LNHNV, CDR2 YYDKDF (reference sequence). CDR3 length: 16 amino acids. V shed 5 bases and J shed 0 bases, with 16 bases lying between them.

V and J are TRBV28 and TRBJ2-7; tentatively, D is TRBD2 (6 bases). This CDR3 comprises 14 residues. CDR1 and CDR2 (germline): MDHEN, SYDVKM. The ends were cut back, 5 bases at V and 1 base at J, with 12 bases in the middle. CDR3 loop: CASSRERVSYEQYF. The CDR3, as DNA: TGTGCCAGCAGTCGGGAGAGGGTTTCCTACGAGCAGTACTTC. Full variable domain (rest looked up from reference TRBV28 and TRBJ2-7): DVKVTQSSRYLVKRTGEKVFLECVQDMDHENMFWYRQDPGLGLRLIYFSYDVKMKEKGDIPEGYSVSREKKERFSLILESASTNQTSMYLCASSRERVSYEQYFGPGTRLTVT.

V usage is TRBV5-6 and J usage is TRBJ2-7, with D tentatively TRBD2 (6 bases). This CDR3 has 15 residues. Germline V gene sequence: CDR1 SGHDT, CDR2 YYEEEE. Trimming took 3 bases from V and 3 from J, leaving 16 bases between them. The CDR3 bases are TGTGCCAGCAGCTACTTCATCGGCGGGATCTACGAGCAGTACTTC. Its protein is CASSYFIGGIYEQYF. The whole variable domain, filled in from reference TRBV5-6 and TRBJ2-7, reads DAGVTQSPTHLIKTRGQQVTLRCSPKSGHDTVSWYQQALGQGPQFIFQYYEEEERQRGNFPDRFSGHQFPNYSSELNVNALLLGDSALYLCASSYFIGGIYEQYFGPGTRLTVT.

V gene TRBV10-3 combines with J gene TRBJ1-4; TRBD1 agrees at 7 bases. The ends lost 3 bases at V and 6 bases at J; junction bases unmatched: 7. This CDR3 is built from 15 residues. Germline loops: CDR1 ENHRY, CDR2 SYGVKD. The DNA of the CDR3 is TGTGCCATCAGTGATGACAGGGTTTCGGATGAAAAACTGTTTTTT. The encoded protein is CAISDDRVSDEKLFF.

A single count supports this clone. The same CDR3 is also encoded by other DNA sequences in this sample. J is TRBJ2-1 and V is TRBV6-5; D remains unclear. V lost 6 bases and J lost 1, with 7 bases in between. Germline V gives CDR1 MNHEY, CDR2 SVGAGI. This CDR3 is 13 amino acids long. DNA of the CDR3: TGTGCCAGCAGCCCCGGGTCCTACAATGAGCAGTTCTTC. Protein: CASSPGSYNEQFF.